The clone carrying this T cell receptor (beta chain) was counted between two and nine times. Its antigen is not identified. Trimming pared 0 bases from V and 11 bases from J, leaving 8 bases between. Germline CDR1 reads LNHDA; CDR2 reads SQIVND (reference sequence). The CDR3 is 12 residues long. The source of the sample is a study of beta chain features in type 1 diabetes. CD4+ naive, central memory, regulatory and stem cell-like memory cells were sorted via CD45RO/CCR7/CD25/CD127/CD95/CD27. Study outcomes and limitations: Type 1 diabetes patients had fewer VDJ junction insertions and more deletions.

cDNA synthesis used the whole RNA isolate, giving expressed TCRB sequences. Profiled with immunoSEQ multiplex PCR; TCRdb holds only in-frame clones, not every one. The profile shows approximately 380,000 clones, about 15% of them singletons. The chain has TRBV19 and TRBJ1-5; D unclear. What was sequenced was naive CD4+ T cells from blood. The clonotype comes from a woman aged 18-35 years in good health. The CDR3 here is CASSIEARAQHF. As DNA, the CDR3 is TGTGCCAGTAGTATAGAGGCCCGGGCCCAGCATTTT.